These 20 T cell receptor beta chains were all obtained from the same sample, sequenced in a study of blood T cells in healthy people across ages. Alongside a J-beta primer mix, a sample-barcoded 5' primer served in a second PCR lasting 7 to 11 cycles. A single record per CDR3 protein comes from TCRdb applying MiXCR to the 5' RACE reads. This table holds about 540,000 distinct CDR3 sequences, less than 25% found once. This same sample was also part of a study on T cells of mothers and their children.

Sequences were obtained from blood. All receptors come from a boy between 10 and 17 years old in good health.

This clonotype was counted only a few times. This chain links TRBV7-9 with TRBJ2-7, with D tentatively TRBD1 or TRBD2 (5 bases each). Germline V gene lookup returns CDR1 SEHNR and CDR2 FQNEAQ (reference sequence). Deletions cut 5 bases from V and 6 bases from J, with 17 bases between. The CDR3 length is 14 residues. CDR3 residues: CASSHSGGTFEQYF. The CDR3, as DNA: TGTGCCAGCAGCCACAGTGGGGGTACCTTCGAGCAGTACTTC.

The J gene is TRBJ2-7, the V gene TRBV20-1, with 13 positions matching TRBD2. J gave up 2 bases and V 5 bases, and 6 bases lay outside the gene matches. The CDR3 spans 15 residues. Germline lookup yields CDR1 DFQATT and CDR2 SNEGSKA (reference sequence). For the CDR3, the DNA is TGCAGTGCTCAAGGACTAGCGGGAGTCCCCTACGAGCAGTACTTC. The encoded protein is CSAQGLAGVPYEQYF.

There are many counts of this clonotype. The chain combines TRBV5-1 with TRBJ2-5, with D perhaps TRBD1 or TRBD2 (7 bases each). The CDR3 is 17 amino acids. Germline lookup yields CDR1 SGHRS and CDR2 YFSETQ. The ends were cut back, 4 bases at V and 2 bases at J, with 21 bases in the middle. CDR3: CASSIHGGTDLQETQYF. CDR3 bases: TGCGCCAGCAGCATCCACGGGGGGACAGACCTACAAGAGACCCAGTACTTC.

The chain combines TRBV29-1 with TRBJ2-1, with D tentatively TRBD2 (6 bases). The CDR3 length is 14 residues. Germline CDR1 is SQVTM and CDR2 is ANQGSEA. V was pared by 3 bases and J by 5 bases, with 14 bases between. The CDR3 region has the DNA TGCAGCGTTGACGGGAGCTCGGAGAACAATGAGCAGTTCTTC. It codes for CSVDGSSENNEQFF.

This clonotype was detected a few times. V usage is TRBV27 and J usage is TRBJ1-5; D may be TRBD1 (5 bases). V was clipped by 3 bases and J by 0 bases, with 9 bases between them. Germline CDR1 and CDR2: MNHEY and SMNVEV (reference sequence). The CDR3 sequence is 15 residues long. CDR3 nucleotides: TGTGCCAGCAGTTTCGACAGTTATAGCAATCAGCCCCAGCATTTT. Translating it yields CASSFDSYSNQPQHF.

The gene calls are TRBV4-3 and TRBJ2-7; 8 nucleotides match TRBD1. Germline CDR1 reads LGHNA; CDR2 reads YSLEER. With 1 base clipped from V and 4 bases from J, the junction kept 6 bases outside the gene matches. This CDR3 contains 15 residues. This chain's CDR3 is CASSQGGQATYEQYF. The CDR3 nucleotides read TGCGCCAGCAGCCAAGGGGGACAGGCTACTTACGAGCAGTACTTC.

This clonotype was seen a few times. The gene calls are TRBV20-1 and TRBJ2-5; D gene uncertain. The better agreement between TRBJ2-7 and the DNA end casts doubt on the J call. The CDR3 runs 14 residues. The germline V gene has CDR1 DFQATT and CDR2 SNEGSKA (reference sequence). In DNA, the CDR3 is TGCAGTGCTACTAGACCGTCCCGTTCCTACGAGCAGTACTTC. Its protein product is CSATRPSRSYEQYF.

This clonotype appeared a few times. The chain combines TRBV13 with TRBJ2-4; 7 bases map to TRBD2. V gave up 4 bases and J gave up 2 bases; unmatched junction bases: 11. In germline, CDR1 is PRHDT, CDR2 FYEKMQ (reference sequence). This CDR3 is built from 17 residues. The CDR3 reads CASSSTGGGLTKNIQYF. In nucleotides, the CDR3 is TGTGCCAGCAGCTCCACGGGAGGTGGGTTAACCAAAAACATTCAGTACTTC.

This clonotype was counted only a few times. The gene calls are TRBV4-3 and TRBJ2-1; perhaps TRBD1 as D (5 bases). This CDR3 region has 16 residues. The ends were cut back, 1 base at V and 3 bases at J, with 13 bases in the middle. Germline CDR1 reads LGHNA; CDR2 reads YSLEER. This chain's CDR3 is CASSQGGGNDYNEQFF. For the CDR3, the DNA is TGCGCCAGCAGCCAAGGGGGCGGAAACGACTACAATGAGCAGTTCTTC.

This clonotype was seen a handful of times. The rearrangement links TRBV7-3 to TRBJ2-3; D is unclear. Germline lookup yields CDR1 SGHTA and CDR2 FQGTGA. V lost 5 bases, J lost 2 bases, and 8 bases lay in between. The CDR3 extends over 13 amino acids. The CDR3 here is CASSPIDTDTQYF. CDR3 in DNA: TGTGCCAGCAGCCCGATTGACACAGATACGCAGTATTTT.

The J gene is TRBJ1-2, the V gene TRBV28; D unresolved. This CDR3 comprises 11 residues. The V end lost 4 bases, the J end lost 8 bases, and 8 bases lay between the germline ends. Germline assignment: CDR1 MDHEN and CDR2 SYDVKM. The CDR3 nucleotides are TGTGCCAGCAGTTGGTTACGGGGCTACACCTTC. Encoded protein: CASSWLRGYTF.

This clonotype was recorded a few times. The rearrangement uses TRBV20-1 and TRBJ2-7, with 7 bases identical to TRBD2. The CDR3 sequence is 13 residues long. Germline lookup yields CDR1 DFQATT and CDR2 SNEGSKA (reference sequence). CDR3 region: CGGGSGDSYEQYF. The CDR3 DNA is TGCGGGGGAGGGTCCGGCGATTCCTACGAGCAGTACTTC.

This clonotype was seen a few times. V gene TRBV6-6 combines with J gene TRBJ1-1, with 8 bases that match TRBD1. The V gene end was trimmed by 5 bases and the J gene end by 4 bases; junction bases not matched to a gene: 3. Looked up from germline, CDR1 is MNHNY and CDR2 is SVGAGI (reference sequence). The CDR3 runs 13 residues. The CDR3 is CASSRQGATEAFF. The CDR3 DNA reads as TGTGCCAGCAGTAGGCAGGGGGCCACTGAAGCTTTCTTT.

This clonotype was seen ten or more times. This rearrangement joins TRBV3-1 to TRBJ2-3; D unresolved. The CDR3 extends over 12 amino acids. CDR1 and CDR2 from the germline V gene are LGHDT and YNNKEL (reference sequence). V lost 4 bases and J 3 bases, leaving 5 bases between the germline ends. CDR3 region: CASSPHTDTQYF. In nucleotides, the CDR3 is TGTGCCAGCAGCCCCCATACAGATACGCAGTATTTT.

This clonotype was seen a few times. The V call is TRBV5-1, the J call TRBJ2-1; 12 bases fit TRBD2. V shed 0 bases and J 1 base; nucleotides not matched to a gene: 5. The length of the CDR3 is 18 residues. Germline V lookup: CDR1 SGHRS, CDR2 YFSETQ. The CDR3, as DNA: TGCGCCAGCAGCTTGGCCCTAGCGGGAGGGCCTTCCTACAATGAGCAGTTCTTC. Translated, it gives CASSLALAGGPSYNEQFF.

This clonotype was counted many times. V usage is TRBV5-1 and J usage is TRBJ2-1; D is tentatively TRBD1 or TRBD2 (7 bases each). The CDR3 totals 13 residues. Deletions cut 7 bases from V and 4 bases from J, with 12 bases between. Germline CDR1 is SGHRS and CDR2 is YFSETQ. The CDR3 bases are TGCGCCAGCGCAGGGGGGGCTTACAATGAGCAGTTCTTC. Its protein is CASAGGAYNEQFF. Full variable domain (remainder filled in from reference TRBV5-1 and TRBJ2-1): KAGVTQTPRYLIKTRGQQVTLSCSPISGHRSVSWYQQTPGQGLQFLFEYFSETQRNKGNFPGRFSGRQFSNSRSEMNVSTLELGDSALYLCASAGGAYNEQFFGPGTRLTVL.

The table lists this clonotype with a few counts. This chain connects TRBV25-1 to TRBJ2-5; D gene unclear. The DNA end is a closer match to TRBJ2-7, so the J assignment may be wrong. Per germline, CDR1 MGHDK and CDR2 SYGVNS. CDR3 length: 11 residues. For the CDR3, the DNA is TGTGCCAGCAGTGATCGCGACGAGCAGTACTTC. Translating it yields CASSDRDEQYF.

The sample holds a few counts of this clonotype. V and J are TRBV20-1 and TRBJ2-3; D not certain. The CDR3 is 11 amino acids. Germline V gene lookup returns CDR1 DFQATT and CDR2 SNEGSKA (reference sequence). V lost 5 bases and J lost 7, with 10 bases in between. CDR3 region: CSAPKGNTQYF. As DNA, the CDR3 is TGCAGTGCTCCCAAGGGCAATACGCAGTATTTT.

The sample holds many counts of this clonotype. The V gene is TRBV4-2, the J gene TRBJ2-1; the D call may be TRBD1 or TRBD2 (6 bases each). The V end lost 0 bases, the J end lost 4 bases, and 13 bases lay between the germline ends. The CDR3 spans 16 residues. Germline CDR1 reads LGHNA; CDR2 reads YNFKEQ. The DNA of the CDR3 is TGTGCCAGCAGCCAAGAAGATCGGAGGGGGTACAATGAGCAGTTCTTC. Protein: CASSQEDRRGYNEQFF.

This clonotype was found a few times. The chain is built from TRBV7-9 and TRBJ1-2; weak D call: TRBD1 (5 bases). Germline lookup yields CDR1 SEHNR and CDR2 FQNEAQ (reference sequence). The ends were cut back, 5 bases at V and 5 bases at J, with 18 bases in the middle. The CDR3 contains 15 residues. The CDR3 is CASSLGGGSLYGYTF. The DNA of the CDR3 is TGTGCCAGCAGCCTTGGGGGAGGATCCTTGTATGGCTACACCTTC. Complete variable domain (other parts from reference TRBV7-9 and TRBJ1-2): DTGVSQNPRHKITKRGQNVTFRCDPISEHNRLYWYRQTLGQGPEFLTYFQNEAQLEKSRLLSDRFSAERPKGSFSTLEIQRTEQGDSAMYLCASSLGGGSLYGYTFGSGTRLTVV.